This TCR beta chain was documented in a study of T-cell reconstitution after alpha-beta-depleted transplantation in children. The study, taken as a whole, reports: T-cell counts and diversity were attributed mostly to newly produced T cells one year after transplant. Roughly two months post-transplant, alpha-beta T cells reportedly originated from several hundred graft clones that had expanded.

Per germline, CDR1 SGHAT and CDR2 FQNNGV. V lost 3 bases, J lost 8 bases, and 13 bases lay in between. This CDR3 is 13 amino acids long. Details on this clonotype: Its antigen is as yet unknown.

Unique molecular identifiers were built into the TCRbeta library. In TCRdb, the PCR reads were re-called with MiXCR into one record per CDR3 protein. The repertoire holds 500,000 or so distinct CDR3 sequences, with approximately 10% as singletons. The clonotype comes from a female patient aged 2 to 10 who had a stem cell transplant for aplastic anemia, so the T cells may come from the graft donor. The rearrangement joins TRBV11-2 to TRBJ1-2, with D perhaps TRBD1 (6 bases). Here the sequenced sample was PBMCs, mostly from graft donor cells, taken 180 days after TCRalphabeta/CD19-depleted stem cell transplant. The CDR3: CASSFEQGRGYTF. CDR3 nucleotide sequence: TGTGCCAGCAGCTTCGAACAGGGTCGGGGCTACACCTTC.